Below, 26 T cell receptor beta chains from the same sample are listed, as sequenced in a study of blood T cells in healthy people across ages. Together with a sample-barcoded 5' primer, a J-beta primer mix was included in a second PCR lasting about 6 to 12 cycles. TCRdb reprocessed the 5' RACE reads via MiXCR and lists one record per CDR3 protein. The sample shows roughly 900,000 distinct CDR3 sequences, 25% to 35% of them seen only once. Sequencing was carried out using blood. These receptors all stem from a woman older than 75 in good health.

The gene calls are TRBV12-3 or TRBV12-4 and TRBJ1-1, with D perhaps matching TRBD1 (6 bases). The CDR3 consists of 15 residues. The germline V and J ends were trimmed by 5 bases and 6 bases, with 19 bases remaining between them. Here the CDR3 reads CASSALGGARAEAFF. DNA of the CDR3: TGTGCCAGCAGTGCCTTGGGGGGCGCGCGGGCTGAAGCTTTCTTT.

CDR3 residues: CSAWENTEAFF. DNA for the CDR3: TGCAGTGCTTGGGAGAACACTGAAGCTTTCTTT. This chain connects TRBV20-1 to TRBJ1-1; D remains ambiguous. The CDR3 totals 11 residues. Germline CDR1 DFQATT, CDR2 SNEGSKA (reference sequence). The V end lost 5 bases, the J end lost 1 base, and 5 bases lay between the germline ends.

As for this clonotype: A much larger clone lies a single base off, so this may be a read error. The rearrangement joins TRBV24-1 to TRBJ2-1; D may be TRBD1 (5 bases). The CDR3 length is 17 residues. Germline values: CDR1 KGHDR, CDR2 SFDVKD. V lost 5 bases and J 1 base, leaving 17 bases between the germline ends. This CDR3 reads CATSGFAAGRSYNEQFF. CDR3 in DNA: TGTGCCACCAGTGGTTTTGCGGCAGGGCGATCCTACAATGAGCAGTTCTTC.

CDR3 loop: CAWNTGTRDTF. The CDR3 nucleotides are TGTGCCTGGAATACAGGGACTCGAGACACCTTC. The rearrangement uses TRBV30 and TRBJ1-2; a weak D match, TRBD1 (6 bases). The CDR3 runs 11 residues. The ends were cut back, 4 bases at V and 12 bases at J, with 15 bases in the middle. Germline V lookup: CDR1 GTSNPN, CDR2 SVGIG (reference sequence).

The sample holds many counts of this clonotype. The chain combines TRBV27 with TRBJ2-1; TRBD1 is a possible D gene (5 bases). The CDR3 spans 14 residues. Germline values: CDR1 MNHEY, CDR2 SMNVEV (reference sequence). V was cut by 4 bases and J by 7 bases, with 14 bases left in between. The CDR3: CASSYGRVGNEQFF. The CDR3 DNA follows: TGTGCCAGCAGTTACGGCAGGGTGGGGAATGAGCAGTTCTTC.

This clonotype occurred a few times. A much larger clone sits a single nucleotide away, making a read error possible. J is TRBJ2-4 and V is TRBV7-9, with 9 bases fitting TRBD1. The tail of the sequence fits TRBJ2-7 better, so the J call may be wrong. There are 15 residues in the CDR3. CDR1 is SEHNR and CDR2 is FQNEAQ in the germline V gene (reference sequence). CDR3 amino acids: CASSGDRELYYEQYF. The CDR3 DNA is TGTGCCAGCAGCGGGGACAGGGAGCTCTACTACGAGCAGTACTTC.

This clonotype has a count of ten or more. J is TRBJ2-3 and V is TRBV20-1, with D maybe TRBD2 (5 bases). In germline, CDR1 is DFQATT, CDR2 SNEGSKA (reference sequence). The CDR3 consists of 12 residues. The CDR3 DNA is TGCAGCCTAGCTGGGGGCACAGATACGCAGTATTTT. Translation: CSLAGGTDTQYF.

This clonotype was recorded many times. The chain has TRBV10-1 and TRBJ2-1; 10 bases align to TRBD2. V dropped 5 bases and J dropped 0; count of bases not matched to a gene: 7. Looked up from germline, CDR1 is WNHNN and CDR2 is SYGVQD (reference sequence). The CDR3 spans 17 residues. CDR3 sequence (DNA): TGCGCCAGCAGTAAAGCGGGGGGGCCCCGCTCCTACAATGAGCAGTTCTTC. Amino acids: CASSKAGGPRSYNEQFF.

The chain joins TRBV20-1 to TRBJ2-7, with TRBD2 matching over 10 bases. The J segment lost 4 bases and the V segment lost 3 bases, leaving 3 bases of the junction unmatched. There are 13 residues in the CDR3. Germline V gene sequence: CDR1 DFQATT, CDR2 SNEGSKA (reference sequence). CDR3 residues: CSARPLAGYEQYF. As DNA, the CDR3 is TGCAGTGCTAGGCCACTAGCGGGGTACGAGCAGTACTTC.

With regard to this clonotype: This could be a read error, since a much larger clone is one nucleotide away. The chain recombines TRBV3-1 with TRBJ2-3; the D is unclear. Trimming pared 2 bases from V and 5 bases from J, leaving 8 bases between. CDR1 and CDR2 from the germline V gene are LGHDT and YNNKEL (reference sequence). This CDR3 spans 13 amino acids. The CDR3 nucleotides read TGTGCCAGCAGCCAAAATGGGGTAGATACGCAGTATTTT. This sequence encodes CASSQNGVDTQYF.

The V call is TRBV6-6, the J call TRBJ1-3; no clear D. Trimming pared 0 bases from V and 0 bases from J, leaving 9 bases between. CDR1 and CDR2 from the germline V gene are MNHNY and SVGAGI (reference sequence). The CDR3 consists of 16 residues. CDR3: CASSYSGRHSGNTIYF. DNA of the CDR3: TGTGCCAGCAGTTACTCCGGCAGACACTCTGGAAACACCATATATTTT.

There are a few counts of this clonotype. The rearrangement joins TRBV2 to TRBJ1-1; 8 bases map to TRBD1. CDR3 length: 14 amino acids. Trimming at V came to 6 bases and at J to 5 bases, leaving 8 bases not matched to a gene. Germline V gene lookup returns CDR1 SNHLY and CDR2 FYNNEI. CDR3 amino acids: CASSDRGEGTEAFF. The CDR3 nucleotides read TGTGCCAGCAGCGACAGGGGTGAAGGGACTGAAGCTTTCTTT.

This clonotype was recorded many times. V and J are TRBV15 and TRBJ1-1, with D uncertain. The CDR3 has 13 residues. CDR1 LNHNV and CDR2 YYDKDF come from the germline V gene (reference sequence). Deletions cut 0 bases from V and 4 bases from J, with 6 bases between. CDR3 protein: CATSRDIGTEAFF. The CDR3 nucleotides are TGTGCCACCAGCAGAGACATTGGCACTGAAGCTTTCTTT.

This clonotype was found many times. The chain recombines TRBV6-5 with TRBJ2-7; 11 nucleotides agree with TRBD2. Per germline, CDR1 MNHEY and CDR2 SVGAGI. V shed 6 bases and J 5 bases; nucleotides not matched to a gene: 6. This CDR3 region has 14 residues. The CDR3 reads CASRYSGGVNEQYF. In DNA form, the CDR3 reads TGTGCCAGCAGATATAGCGGGGGGGTAAACGAGCAGTACTTC.

J is TRBJ1-3 and V is TRBV7-9; TRBD1 matches at 7 bases. Germline assignment: CDR1 SEHNR and CDR2 FQNEAQ (reference sequence). Trimming took 4 bases from V and 0 from J; bases not matched to a gene: 6. The CDR3 is 16 residues long. The DNA for the CDR3 is TGTGCCAGCAGCTGGGGGGACAGTCGCTCTGGAAACACCATATATTTT. Translation gives CASSWGDSRSGNTIYF.

This clonotype turned up a few times. The gene calls are TRBV20-1 and TRBJ1-2; D unclear. The germline CDR1 and CDR2 sequences are DFQATT and SNEGSKA (reference sequence). This CDR3 contains 12 residues. The ends were cut back, 6 bases at V and 3 bases at J, with 11 bases in the middle. This CDR3 reads CSAVESDYGYTF. CDR3 coding DNA: TGCAGTGCCGTGGAGTCGGACTATGGCTACACCTTC.

In this sample, this clonotype turned up a few times. The J gene is TRBJ2-5, the V gene TRBV2; unclear D gene. The germline gives CDR1 SNHLY, CDR2 FYNNEI. Trimming shortened V by 6 bases and J by 2 bases, and 10 bases separated the two germline ends. This CDR3 comprises 13 residues. The CDR3: CASSGHSQETQYF. The CDR3 coding sequence is TGTGCCAGCAGCGGGCACTCTCAAGAGACCCAGTACTTC.

Regarding this clonotype: The junction does not match germline at one end; this may be a read error. The chain joins TRBV7-6 to TRBJ2-1, with D possibly being TRBD2 (6 bases). Germline CDR1 reads SGHVS; CDR2 reads FNYEAQ. The CDR3 is 17 amino acids. This chain's CDR3 is CASSSLTAAGYTNGQFF. In DNA, the CDR3 is TGTGCCAGCAGCTCCCTGACCGCCGCGGGGTACACGAATGGGCAGTTCTTC. The whole variable domain, remainder taken from reference TRBV7-6 and TRBJ2-1, is GAGVSQSPRYKVTKRGQDVALRCDPISGHVSLYWYRQALGQGPEFLTYFNYEAQQDKSGLPNDRFSAERPEGSISTLTIQRTEQRDSAMYRCASSSLTAAGYTNGQFFGPGTRLTVL.

In its sample, this clonotype was seen a few times. The chain is built from TRBV29-1 and TRBJ2-2; D gene unclear. V was trimmed by 4 bases and J by 0 bases, leaving 9 bases between them. Germline values: CDR1 SQVTM, CDR2 ANQGSEA. This CDR3 region has 14 residues. DNA of the CDR3: TGCAGCGTTGCACCGGCGGCGAACACCGGGGAGCTGTTTTTT. Its protein product is CSVAPAANTGELFF.

This clonotype came up a few times. The chain is built from TRBV2 and TRBJ2-1; D gene ambiguous. V was cut by 5 bases and J by 6 bases, with 5 bases left in between. This CDR3 is built from 11 residues. Per the germline V gene, CDR1 is SNHLY and CDR2 is FYNNEI. The CDR3 DNA reads TGTGCCAGCAGTATGAGCAATGAGCAGTTCTTC. This codes for CASSMSNEQFF.

This clonotype was picked up many times. This chain links TRBV7-2 with TRBJ1-6; 7 bases map to TRBD1. The CDR3 runs to 15 residues. Germline V CDR1 and CDR2: SGHTA, FQGNSA. V was clipped by 5 bases and J by 5 bases; unmatched bases: 6. The CDR3 loop reads CASSQGGFDNSPLHF. As DNA, the CDR3 is TGTGCCAGCAGCCAGGGGGGGTTCGATAATTCACCCCTCCACTTT.

This clonotype was counted only a few times. A much bigger clone sits one base away, suggesting this may be a read error. The chain uses TRBV10-3 and TRBJ2-5; 8 bases match TRBD1. The trim removed 4 bases at V and 11 bases at J, leaving 12 bases unmatched. Germline values: CDR1 ENHRY, CDR2 SYGVKD. The CDR3 spans 14 residues. Here the CDR3 reads CAISGGTGTSEQYF. In nucleotides, the CDR3 is TGTGCCATCAGTGGTGGGACAGGCACCTCTGAGCAGTACTTC.

On this clonotype itself: A much larger clone lies one base from this, so it may be a read error. The chain employs TRBV7-9 and TRBJ1-1; D call uncertain. CDR1 SEHNR and CDR2 FQNEAQ come from the germline V gene (reference sequence). This CDR3 spans 15 amino acids. The CDR3 sequence is CASSLVTGMNSEAFF. CDR3 DNA: TGTGCCAGCAGCTTAGTGACGGGAATGAACTCTGAAGCTTTCTTT.

This clonotype was counted between two and nine times. This may be a read error: a much more frequent sequence differs by one nucleotide. This chain joins TRBV28 and TRBJ2-1, with TRBD2 identical over 7 bases. The CDR3 sequence is 14 residues long. The V gene's germline CDR1 is MDHEN and CDR2 SYDVKM. Here the CDR3 DNA reads TGTGCCAGCAGTCCCCCGGGGGACTACGATGAGCAGTTCTTC. It translates to CASSPPGDYDEQFF.

Concerning this clonotype: This may be a read error: a much more frequent sequence differs by one nucleotide. This rearrangement joins TRBV18 to TRBJ2-7, with 10 bases that match TRBD1. This CDR3 contains 15 residues. V lost 4 bases and J lost 2; bases outside the gene matches: 5. CDR1 and CDR2 from the germline V gene are KGHSH and LQKENI. The CDR3 nucleotides are TGTGCCAGCTCACATGGACAGGGGGGACCCTACGAGCAGTACTTC. It yields the protein CASSHGQGGPYEQYF.

V and J are TRBV29-1 and TRBJ2-5; possibly TRBD1 for D (5 bases). The J call may be in error: the DNA end matches TRBJ2-7 better. Germline CDR1 is SQVTM and CDR2 is ANQGSEA. The CDR3 runs to 13 residues. The CDR3 DNA reads TGCAGCGTTGATCTTGACAGTACCTACGAGCAGTACTTC. Translated: CSVDLDSTYEQYF.